The 20 T cell receptor beta chains below come from one sample, sequenced in a study of somatic mutations in cytotoxic T cells in rheumatoid arthritis. The method was immunoSEQ multiplex PCR; TCRdb's version includes in-frame clones alone and lacks a portion of them. The sample consists of some 20,000 clones, roughly four fifths of them appearing once. The sequenced sample was CD8+ T cells sorted from blood. The receptor source for this set is a man between 18 and 29 years old with rheumatoid arthritis.

The V and J genes are TRBV5-5 and TRBJ2-7; perhaps D is TRBD1 or TRBD2 (5 bases each). The ends were cut back, 4 bases at V and 2 bases at J, with 19 bases in the middle. From germline, CDR1 is SGHKS and CDR2 YYEKEE (reference sequence). CDR3 length equals 16 residues. The CDR3 sequence is CASSARQIPGAYEQYF. In DNA form, the CDR3 reads TGTGCCAGCAGCGCGAGACAGATACCCGGGGCCTACGAGCAGTACTTC.

The V gene is TRBV29-1, the J gene TRBJ2-5, with D possibly being TRBD1 or TRBD2 (6 bases each). Germline CDR1 reads SQVTM; CDR2 reads ANQGSEA. V lost 0 bases and J 1 base, leaving 12 bases between the germline ends. There are 15 residues in the CDR3. The chain's CDR3 is CSVEEEGGSQETQYF. The CDR3 nucleotides are TGCAGCGTTGAAGAAGAGGGGGGATCCCAAGAGACCCAGTACTTC.

In its sample, this clone was seen a few times. V gene TRBV25-1 combines with J gene TRBJ1-1; unclear D gene. The V gene's germline CDR1 is MGHDK and CDR2 SYGVNS. V was trimmed by 0 bases and J by 1 base, leaving 9 bases between them. CDR3 size: 15 residues. CDR3 amino acids: CASSEYGDTNTEAFF. CDR3 coding DNA: TGTGCCAGCAGTGAATATGGGGATACGAACACTGAAGCTTTCTTT.

This clone was counted only a few times. The V gene is TRBV2, the J gene TRBJ1-1, with 10 bases lining up with TRBD1. The CDR3 has 16 amino acids. The germline gives CDR1 SNHLY, CDR2 FYNNEI. V lost 5 bases and J lost 0; bases outside the gene matches: 6. The CDR3: CASSPDRGSMNTEAFF. The CDR3 nucleotides are TGTGCCAGCAGTCCGGACAGGGGGTCCATGAACACTGAAGCTTTCTTT.

This chain joins TRBV15 and TRBJ2-1; 7 nucleotides line up with TRBD2. Losses at the gene ends were 4 bases for V and 6 bases for J; bases not matched to a gene: 12. This CDR3 comprises 16 residues. Germline V gene data show CDR1 as LNHNV and CDR2 as YYDKDF (reference sequence). The CDR3 DNA is TGTGCCACCAGCAAGGGCCCTAGCGGCCCTGGCAATGAGCAGTTCTTC. Amino acid sequence: CATSKGPSGPGNEQFF. The variable domain in full, with the rest retrieved from reference TRBV15 and TRBJ2-1, is DAMVIQNPRYQVTQFGKPVTLSCSQTLNHNVMYWYQQKSSQAPKLLFHYYDKDFNNEADTPDNFQSRRPNTSFCFLDIRSPGLGDTAMYLCATSKGPSGPGNEQFFGPGTRLTVL.

V is TRBV5-5 and J is TRBJ1-1; D remains ambiguous. The length of the CDR3 is 17 residues. Trimming removed 4 bases from V and 3 bases from J, with 22 bases in between. Germline values: CDR1 SGHKS, CDR2 YYEKEE (reference sequence). The CDR3: CASSPTKINYRDTEAFF. The CDR3 DNA sequence: TGTGCCAGCAGCCCAACGAAAATAAACTACCGTGACACTGAAGCTTTCTTT.

This clone was counted only a few times. The CDR3 DNA sequence: TGCGCCAGCAGCCAAGAGGGGTCGCACTCTGGGGCCAACGTCCTGACTTTC. As protein: CASSQEGSHSGANVLTF. The rearrangement uses TRBV4-1 and TRBJ2-6; D uncertain. Germline CDR1 and CDR2: MGHRA and YSYEKL. There are 17 residues in the CDR3. Trimming left V 0 bases short and J 0 bases short, with 9 bases between.

The chain is built from TRBV4-3 and TRBJ2-7, with D perhaps matching TRBD1 (5 bases). Trimming stripped 0 bases from V and 6 bases from J, with 18 bases between. The CDR3 runs 16 residues. Germline V gene sequence: CDR1 LGHNA, CDR2 YSLEER. The CDR3: CASSQDLGVFQGEQYF. The CDR3 nucleotides are TGCGCCAGCAGCCAAGATCTAGGGGTGTTCCAAGGCGAGCAGTACTTC.

The rearrangement uses TRBV27 and TRBJ2-7, with TRBD1 identical over 7 bases. Germline values: CDR1 MNHEY, CDR2 SMNVEV (reference sequence). The CDR3 contains 11 residues. The V gene end was trimmed by 5 bases and the J gene end by 10 bases; junction bases not matched to a gene: 5. CDR3 region: CASSRTGVQYF. CDR3 bases: TGTGCCAGCAGTCGCACAGGGGTCCAGTACTTC.

The rearrangement joins TRBV7-9 to TRBJ1-2; D is ambiguous. The CDR3 is made up of 14 amino acids. V lost 0 bases and J lost 4, with 9 bases in between. Looked up from germline, CDR1 is SEHNR and CDR2 is FQNEAQ (reference sequence). In nucleotides, the CDR3 is TGTGCCAGCAGCTTAGCGAACTTCATCTATGGCTACACCTTC. Translating gives CASSLANFIYGYTF.

A few counts support this clone. The chain has TRBV30 and TRBJ2-7, with D possibly matching TRBD1 (6 bases). The CDR3 has 13 amino acids. Germline V lookup: CDR1 GTSNPN, CDR2 SVGIG (reference sequence). Trimming stripped 0 bases from V and 3 bases from J, with 9 bases between. DNA for the CDR3: TGTGCCTGGAGTGTAGGACAGAGCTACGAGCAGTACTTC. As protein: CAWSVGQSYEQYF.

The chain couples TRBV11-2 to TRBJ1-5; 7 nucleotides line up with TRBD1. After removal of 6 bases from V and 3 bases from J, the junction contained 5 bases not matched to a gene. Looked up from germline, CDR1 is SGHAT and CDR2 is FQNNGV. The CDR3 has 14 amino acids. For the CDR3, the DNA is TGTGCCAGCAGTCGGACAGGTTCCAATCAGCCCCAGCATTTT. It is translated as CASSRTGSNQPQHF.

The chain combines TRBV27 with TRBJ2-3; D is ambiguous. The CDR3 is 15 residues long. Germline V gives CDR1 MNHEY, CDR2 SMNVEV (reference sequence). The ends were cut back, 1 base at V and 1 base at J, with 9 bases in the middle. CDR3 region: CASSLYRSGTDTQYF. In DNA form, the CDR3 reads TGTGCCAGCAGTTTATACCGAAGTGGCACAGATACGCAGTATTTT.

This clone has only a few counts. The V gene is TRBV7-9, the J gene TRBJ2-7, with 9 bases lining up with TRBD1. The CDR3 is 15 residues long. CDR1 is SEHNR, CDR2 FQNEAQ, per germline (reference sequence). J was trimmed by 7 bases and V by 1 base; bases with no gene match: 8. Here the CDR3 DNA reads TGTGCCAGCAGCTTAGGTGGGACAGGGCCGTGGGAGCAGTACTTC. Its protein is CASSLGGTGPWEQYF.

The chain has TRBV2 and TRBJ2-3; the match to TRBD1 covers 10 bases. V shed 8 bases, J shed 0 bases, and the junction held 14 bases outside the gene matches. CDR3 length equals 18 residues. The germline V gene has CDR1 SNHLY and CDR2 FYNNEI. The DNA for the CDR3 is TGTGCCAGCGCATGGGACAGGGGATCGGGGGCTAGCACAGATACGCAGTATTTT. Translating gives CASAWDRGSGASTDTQYF.

J is TRBJ1-2 and V is TRBV5-6; the D is unclear. Germline values: CDR1 SGHDT, CDR2 YYEEEE. V was cut by 1 base and J by 4 bases, with 11 bases left in between. The CDR3 runs to 14 residues. The CDR3 is CASSLRDSFYGYTF. The DNA for the CDR3 is TGTGCCAGCAGCTTGCGGGATTCTTTCTATGGCTACACCTTC.

The gene calls are TRBV11-2 and TRBJ2-7, with D perhaps TRBD1 or TRBD2 (5 bases each). CDR3 length equals 17 residues. Looked up from germline, CDR1 is SGHAT and CDR2 is FQNNGV. Deletions cut 2 bases from V and 0 bases from J, with 17 bases between. The DNA for the CDR3 is TGTGCCAGCAGCTTATTTCGTATGGGACCCAGCTCCTACGAGCAGTACTTC. It specifies CASSLFRMGPSSYEQYF.

In regard to this clone: At the DNA level, this CDR3 is encoded by other sequences in the same sample as well. The chain links TRBV30 to TRBJ1-2, with D possibly being TRBD1 (5 bases). CDR1 and CDR2 from the germline V gene are GTSNPN and SVGIG (reference sequence). This CDR3 is built from 14 residues. Trimming stripped 2 bases from V and 4 bases from J, with 14 bases between. The chain's CDR3 is CAWSFRDGLYGYTF. CDR3 in DNA: TGTGCCTGGAGTTTCCGGGACGGCCTCTATGGCTACACCTTC. Full variable domain (rest looked up from reference TRBV30 and TRBJ1-2): SQTIHQWPATLVQPVGSPLSLECTVEGTSNPNLYWYRQAAGRGLQLLFYSVGIGQISSEVPQNLSASRPQDRQFILSSKKLLLSDSGFYLCAWSFRDGLYGYTFGSGTRLTVV.

The genes are TRBV4-1 and TRBJ1-6; the D is unclear. CDR1 and CDR2 (germline): MGHRA, YSYEKL. This CDR3 comprises 16 residues. Trimming took off 5 bases at V and 0 bases at J, with 11 bases between the two ends. CDR3 amino acids: CASSFRVSSYNSPLHF. CDR3 coding DNA: TGCGCCAGCAGCTTCCGGGTGAGCTCCTATAATTCACCCCTCCACTTT.

The chain is built from TRBV9 and TRBJ2-6; no definite D call. Germline CDR1 and CDR2: SGDLS and YYNGEE. This CDR3 region has 14 residues. Trimming stripped 4 bases from V and 0 bases from J, with 5 bases between. The CDR3, as DNA: TGTGCCAGCAGCCTTACCTCTGGGGCCAACGTCCTGACTTTC. Its protein is CASSLTSGANVLTF.